A single count supports the clone carrying this TCR beta chain. What it recognizes is unknown. This record belongs to a study of lymphopenia after photon versus proton radiotherapy. Study-wide findings and caveats: After lymphocyte nadir, photon-treated repertoires showed oligoclonal expansion, especially CD8+ Temra. Under photons, naive T cells and diversity fell while effector/memory populations rose. Post-nadir TCR diversity decline inversely tracked overall survival among those who died.

This CDR3 is built from 14 residues. The V and J ends lost 7 bases and 7 bases, in that order; junction bases with no gene match: 9. Germline V lookup: CDR1 LNHDA, CDR2 SQIVND (reference sequence). Only in-frame clones appear in the TCRdb table, and some are missing; sequencing was by immunoSEQ multiplex PCR. The sample lists approximately 71,000 clones, just over 90% occurring once. The clonotype comes from an older woman with pancreatic cancer. The material sequenced was peripheral blood, taken from a patient treated with photon-based radiotherapy. V and J are TRBV19 and TRBJ1-2; 10 bases agree with TRBD1. As DNA, the CDR3 is TGTGCCAGTACGCGGGACAGGGGAAGTGGTGGCTACACCTTC. Residues: CASTRDRGSGGYTF.